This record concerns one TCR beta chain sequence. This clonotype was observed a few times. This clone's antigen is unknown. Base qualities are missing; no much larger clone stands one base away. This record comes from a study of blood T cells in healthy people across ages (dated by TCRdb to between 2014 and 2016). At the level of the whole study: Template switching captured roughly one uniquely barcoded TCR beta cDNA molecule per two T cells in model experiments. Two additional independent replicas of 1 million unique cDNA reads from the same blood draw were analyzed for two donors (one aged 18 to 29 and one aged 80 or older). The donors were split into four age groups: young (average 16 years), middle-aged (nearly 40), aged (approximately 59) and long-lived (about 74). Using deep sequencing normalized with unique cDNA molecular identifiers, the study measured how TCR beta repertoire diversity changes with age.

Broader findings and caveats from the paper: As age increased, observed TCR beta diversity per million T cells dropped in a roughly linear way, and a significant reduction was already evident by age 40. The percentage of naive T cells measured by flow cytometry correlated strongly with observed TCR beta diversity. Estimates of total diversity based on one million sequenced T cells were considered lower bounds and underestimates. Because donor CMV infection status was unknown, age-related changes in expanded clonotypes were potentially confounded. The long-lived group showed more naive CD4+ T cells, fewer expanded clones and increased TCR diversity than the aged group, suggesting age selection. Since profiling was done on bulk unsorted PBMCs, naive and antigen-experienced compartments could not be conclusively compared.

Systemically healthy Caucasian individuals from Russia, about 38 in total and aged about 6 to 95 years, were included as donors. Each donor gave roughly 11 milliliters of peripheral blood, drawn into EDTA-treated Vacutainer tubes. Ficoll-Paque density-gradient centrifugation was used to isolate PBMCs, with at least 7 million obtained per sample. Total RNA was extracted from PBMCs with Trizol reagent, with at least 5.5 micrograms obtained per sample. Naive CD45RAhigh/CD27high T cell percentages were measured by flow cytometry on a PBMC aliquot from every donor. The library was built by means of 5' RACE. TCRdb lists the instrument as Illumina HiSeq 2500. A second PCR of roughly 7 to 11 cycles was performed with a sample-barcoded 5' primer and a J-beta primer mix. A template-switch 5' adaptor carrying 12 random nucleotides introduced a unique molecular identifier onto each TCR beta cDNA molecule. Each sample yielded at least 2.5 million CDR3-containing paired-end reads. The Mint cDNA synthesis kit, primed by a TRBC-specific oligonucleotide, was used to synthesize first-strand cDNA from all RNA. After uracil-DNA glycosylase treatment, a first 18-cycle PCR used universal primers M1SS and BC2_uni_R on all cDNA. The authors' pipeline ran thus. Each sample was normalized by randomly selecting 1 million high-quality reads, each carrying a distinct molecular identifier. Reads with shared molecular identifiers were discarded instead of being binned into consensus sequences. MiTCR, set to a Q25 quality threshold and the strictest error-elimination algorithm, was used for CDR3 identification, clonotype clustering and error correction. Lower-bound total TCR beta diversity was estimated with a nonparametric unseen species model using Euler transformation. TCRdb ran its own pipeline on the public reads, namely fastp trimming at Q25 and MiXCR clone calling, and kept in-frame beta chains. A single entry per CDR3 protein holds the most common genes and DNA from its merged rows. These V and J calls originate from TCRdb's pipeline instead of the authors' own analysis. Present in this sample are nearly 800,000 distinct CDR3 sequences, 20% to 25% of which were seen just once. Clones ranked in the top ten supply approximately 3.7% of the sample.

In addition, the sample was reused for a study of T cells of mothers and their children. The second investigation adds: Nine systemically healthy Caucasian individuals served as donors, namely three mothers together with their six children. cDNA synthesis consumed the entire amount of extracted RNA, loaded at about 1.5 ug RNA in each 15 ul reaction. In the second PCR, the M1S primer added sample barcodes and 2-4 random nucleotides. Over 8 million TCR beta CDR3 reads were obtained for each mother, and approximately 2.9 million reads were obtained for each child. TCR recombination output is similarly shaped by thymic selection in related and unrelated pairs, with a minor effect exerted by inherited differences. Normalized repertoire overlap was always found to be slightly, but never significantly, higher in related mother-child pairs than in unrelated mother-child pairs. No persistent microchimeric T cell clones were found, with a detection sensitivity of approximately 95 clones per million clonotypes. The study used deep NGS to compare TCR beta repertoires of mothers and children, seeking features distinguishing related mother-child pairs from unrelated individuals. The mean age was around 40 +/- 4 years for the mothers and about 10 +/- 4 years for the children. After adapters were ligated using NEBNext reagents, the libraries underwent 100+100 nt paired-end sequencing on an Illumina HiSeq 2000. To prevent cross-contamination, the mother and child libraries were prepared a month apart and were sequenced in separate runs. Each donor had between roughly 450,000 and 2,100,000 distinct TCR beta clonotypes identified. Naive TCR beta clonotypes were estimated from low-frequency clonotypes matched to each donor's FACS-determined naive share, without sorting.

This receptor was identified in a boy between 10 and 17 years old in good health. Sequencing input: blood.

This receptor carries the CDR3 CASREWQGTAATQYF. The bases read TGTGCCAGCAGGGAGTGGCAGGGGACCGCCGCGACCCAGTACTTC. The chain links TRBV2 with TRBJ2-5, with TRBD1 perhaps the D gene, on 6 matching bases. V and J are truncated by 6 bases and 7 bases respectively, leaving an intervening sequence of 21 bases. Reading the germline V gene gives CDR1 SNHLY and CDR2 FYNNEI. The CDR3, from cysteine to phenylalanine, totals 15 residues. Kept here is only the CDR3 DNA, which spans 45 bases and is read in frame from base 1. Extended through the reference TRBV2 and TRBJ2-5 proteins, this CDR3 yields the full variable domain: EPEVTQTPSHQVTQMGQEVILRCVPISNHLYFYWYRQILGQKVEFLVSFYNNEISEKSEIFDDQFSVERPDGSNFTLKIRSTKLEDSAMYFCASREWQGTAATQYFGPGTRLLVL.